This T cell receptor beta chain was profiled in a study of blood T cell repertoires in COVID-19. Study-wide context: The samples span acute and convalescent COVID-19 from the United States, Italy and Spain.

Germline V gives CDR1 SNHLY, CDR2 FYNNEI. The V and J ends lost 5 bases and 6 bases respectively, with 10 bases between them. This CDR3 is built from 12 residues. This clone was detected only once. Followed over time, Seattle patients had been enrolled while infection was active. Profiling relied on immunoSEQ multiplex PCR, and the TCRdb table lists in-frame clones only, not all of them. The sample yields some 250,000 clones, more than 80% seen once. Sequenced input: peripheral blood. This TCR derives from a woman older than 75 with COVID-19, enrolled during active disease. J is TRBJ2-5 and V is TRBV2, with D possibly matching TRBD2 (5 bases). The CDR3 DNA is TGTGCCAGCAGTCTAGGAGGCCAGACCCAGTACTTC. Its translation: CASSLGGQTQYF.